This T cell receptor (beta chain) was documented in a study of cytomegalovirus exposure and HLA in healthy donors. The PCR had 60 Vbeta and 13 Jbeta primers. Assay: immunoSEQ multiplex PCR; the TCRdb copy retains only in-frame clones and omits some. The sample has fewer than 250,000 clones; around four fifths are singletons. V dropped 2 bases and J dropped 3 bases, with 8 bases sitting between them. The CDR3 sequence is 14 residues long. Germline CDR1 is KGHSH and CDR2 is LQKENI. The material sequenced was PBMCs. The gene calls are TRBV18 and TRBJ1-5; no definite D call. The origin of this receptor is a man aged 40-50 years in good health and CMV-seropositive. The CDR3 is CASSPGRINQPQHF. The CDR3 coding sequence is TGTGCCAGCTCACCAGGGAGAATCAATCAGCCCCAGCATTTT.